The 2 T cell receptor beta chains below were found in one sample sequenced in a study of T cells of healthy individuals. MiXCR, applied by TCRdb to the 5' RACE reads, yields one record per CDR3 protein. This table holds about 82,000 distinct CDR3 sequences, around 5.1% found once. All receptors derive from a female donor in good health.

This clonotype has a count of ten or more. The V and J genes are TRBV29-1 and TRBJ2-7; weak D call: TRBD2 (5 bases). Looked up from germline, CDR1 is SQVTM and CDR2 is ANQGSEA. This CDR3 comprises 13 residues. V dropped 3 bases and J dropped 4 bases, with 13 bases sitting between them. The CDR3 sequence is CSVEGLGGYEQYF. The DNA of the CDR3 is TGCAGCGTTGAGGGTCTAGGAGGTTACGAGCAGTACTTC.

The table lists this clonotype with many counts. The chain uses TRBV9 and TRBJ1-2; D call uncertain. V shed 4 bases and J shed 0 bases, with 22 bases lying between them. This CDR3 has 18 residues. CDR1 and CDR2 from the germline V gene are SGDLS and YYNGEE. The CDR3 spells CASSPSPSTTQANYGYTF. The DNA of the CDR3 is TGTGCCAGCAGCCCCTCCCCCAGCACTACTCAAGCTAACTATGGCTACACCTTC.